This T cell receptor beta chain was retrieved from a study of shared clonotypes between healthy human individuals. Across the whole study: The cohort comprised a couple of women and a few men. Their ages spanned 18 to 49 years.

Clones were sequenced by immunoSEQ multiplex PCR, and TCRdb holds only the in-frame ones, with some missing. Of about 490,000 clones detected, roughly 78% appear once; the ten largest clones hold less than 15%. Per germline, CDR1 GTSNPN and CDR2 SVGIG (reference sequence). V was pared by 7 bases and J by 4 bases, with 8 bases of the junction left unmatched. The CDR3 has 14 amino acids. This chain uses TRBV30 with TRBJ2-7, with 12 bases lining up with TRBD2. This receptor was identified in a woman aged 40 to 55 in good health. Some clones in this sample may be carry-over from other donors' samples. Sequences were obtained from PBMCs. Here the CDR3 reads CALLRLAGEYEQYF. CDR3 DNA: TGTGCCTTACTTAGACTAGCGGGAGAATACGAGCAGTACTTC.